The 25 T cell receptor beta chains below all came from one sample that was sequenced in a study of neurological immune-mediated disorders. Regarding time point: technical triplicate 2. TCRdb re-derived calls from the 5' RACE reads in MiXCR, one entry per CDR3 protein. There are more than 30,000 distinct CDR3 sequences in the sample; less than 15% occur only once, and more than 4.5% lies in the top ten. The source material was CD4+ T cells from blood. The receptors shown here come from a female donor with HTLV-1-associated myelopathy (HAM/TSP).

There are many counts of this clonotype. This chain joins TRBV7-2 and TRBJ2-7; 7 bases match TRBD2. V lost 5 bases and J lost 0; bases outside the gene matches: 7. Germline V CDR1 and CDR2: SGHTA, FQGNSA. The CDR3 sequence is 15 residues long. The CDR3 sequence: CASSRTGGNSYEQYF. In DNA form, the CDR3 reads TGTGCCAGCAGCCGAACCGGGGGGAACTCCTACGAGCAGTACTTC.

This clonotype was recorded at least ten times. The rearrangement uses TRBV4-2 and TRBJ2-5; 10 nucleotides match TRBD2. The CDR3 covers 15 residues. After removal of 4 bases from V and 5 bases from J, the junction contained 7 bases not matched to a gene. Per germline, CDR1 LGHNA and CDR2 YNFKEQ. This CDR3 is CASSLRSGGQETQYF. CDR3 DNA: TGTGCCAGCAGCCTACGTAGCGGGGGGCAGGAGACCCAGTACTTC.

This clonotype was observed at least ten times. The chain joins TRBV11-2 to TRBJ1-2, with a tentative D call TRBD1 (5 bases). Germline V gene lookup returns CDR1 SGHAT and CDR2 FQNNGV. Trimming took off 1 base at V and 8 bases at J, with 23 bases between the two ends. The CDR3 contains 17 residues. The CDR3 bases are TGTGCCAGCAGCTTAGCCTTGGCTGGTGGGGCCGCCTTAGGCTACACCTTC. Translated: CASSLALAGGAALGYTF. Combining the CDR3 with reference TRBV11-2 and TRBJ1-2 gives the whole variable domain EAGVAQSPRYKIIEKRQSVAFWCNPISGHATLYWYQQILGQGPKLLIQFQNNGVVDDSQLPKDRFSAERLKGVDSTLKIQPAKLEDSAVYLCASSLALAGGAALGYTFGSGTRLTVV.

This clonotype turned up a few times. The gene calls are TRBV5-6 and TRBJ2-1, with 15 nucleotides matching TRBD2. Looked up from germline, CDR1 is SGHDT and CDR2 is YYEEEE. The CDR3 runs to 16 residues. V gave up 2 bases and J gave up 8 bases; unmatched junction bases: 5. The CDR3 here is CASSLGLAGGVDEQFF. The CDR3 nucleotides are TGTGCCAGCAGCTTAGGACTAGCGGGGGGGGTCGATGAGCAGTTCTTC. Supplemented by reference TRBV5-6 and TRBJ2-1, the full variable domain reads DAGVTQSPTHLIKTRGQQVTLRCSPKSGHDTVSWYQQALGQGPQFIFQYYEEEERQRGNFPDRFSGHQFPNYSSELNVNALLLGDSALYLCASSLGLAGGVDEQFFGPGTRLTVL.

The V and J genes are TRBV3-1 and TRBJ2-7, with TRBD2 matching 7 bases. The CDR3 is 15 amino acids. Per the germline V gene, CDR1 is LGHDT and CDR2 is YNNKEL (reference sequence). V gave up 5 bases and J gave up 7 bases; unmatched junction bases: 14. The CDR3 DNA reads TGTGCCAGCAGCAAGGGTTATGGCGGGAGAGGAGAGCAGTACTTC. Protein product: CASSKGYGGRGEQYF.

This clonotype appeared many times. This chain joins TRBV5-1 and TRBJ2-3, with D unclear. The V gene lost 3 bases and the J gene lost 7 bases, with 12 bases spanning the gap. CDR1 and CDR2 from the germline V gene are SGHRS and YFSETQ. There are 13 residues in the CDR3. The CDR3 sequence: CASSSPVVNTQYF. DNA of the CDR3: TGCGCCAGCAGCTCCCCCGTCGTGAATACGCAGTATTTT.

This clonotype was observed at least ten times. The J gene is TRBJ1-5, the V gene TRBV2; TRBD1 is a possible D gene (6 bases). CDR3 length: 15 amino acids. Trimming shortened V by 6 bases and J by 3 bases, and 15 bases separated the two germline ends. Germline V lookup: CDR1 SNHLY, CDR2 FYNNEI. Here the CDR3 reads CASRARGADNQPQHF. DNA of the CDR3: TGTGCCAGCAGAGCTCGGGGGGCGGACAATCAGCCCCAGCATTTT.

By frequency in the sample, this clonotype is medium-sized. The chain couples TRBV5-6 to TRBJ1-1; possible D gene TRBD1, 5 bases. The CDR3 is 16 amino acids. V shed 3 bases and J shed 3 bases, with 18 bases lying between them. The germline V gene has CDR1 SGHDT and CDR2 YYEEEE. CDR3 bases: TGTGCCAGCAGCTGGGGACGTACTCGGGGGGACACTGAAGCTTTCTTT. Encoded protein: CASSWGRTRGDTEAFF.

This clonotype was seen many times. CDR3 loop: CASSSVTSGIYNEQFF. The CDR3 DNA reads as TGTGCCAGCAGCTCCGTGACTAGCGGAATATACAATGAGCAGTTCTTC. This chain uses TRBV7-8 with TRBJ2-1; 9 nucleotides agree with TRBD2. This CDR3 is built from 16 residues. V shed 4 bases, J shed 4 bases, and the junction held 8 bases outside the gene matches. Germline CDR1 reads SGHVS; CDR2 reads FQNEAQ.

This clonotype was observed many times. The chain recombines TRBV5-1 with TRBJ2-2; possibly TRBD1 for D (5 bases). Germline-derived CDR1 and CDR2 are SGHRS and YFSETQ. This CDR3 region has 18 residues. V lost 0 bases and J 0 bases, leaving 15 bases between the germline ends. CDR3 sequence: CASSLGVTAYANTGELFF. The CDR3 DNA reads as TGCGCCAGCAGCTTGGGTGTGACAGCCTACGCGAACACCGGGGAGCTGTTTTTT. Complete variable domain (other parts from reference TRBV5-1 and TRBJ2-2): KAGVTQTPRYLIKTRGQQVTLSCSPISGHRSVSWYQQTPGQGLQFLFEYFSETQRNKGNFPGRFSGRQFSNSRSEMNVSTLELGDSALYLCASSLGVTAYANTGELFFGEGSRLTVL.

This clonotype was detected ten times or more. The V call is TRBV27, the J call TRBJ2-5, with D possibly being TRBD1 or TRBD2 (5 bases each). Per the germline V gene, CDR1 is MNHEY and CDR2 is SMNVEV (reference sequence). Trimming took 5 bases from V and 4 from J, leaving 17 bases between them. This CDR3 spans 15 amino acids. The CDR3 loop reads CASSQMGPQGETQYF. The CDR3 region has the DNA TGTGCCAGCAGTCAGATGGGACCGCAGGGAGAGACCCAGTACTTC.

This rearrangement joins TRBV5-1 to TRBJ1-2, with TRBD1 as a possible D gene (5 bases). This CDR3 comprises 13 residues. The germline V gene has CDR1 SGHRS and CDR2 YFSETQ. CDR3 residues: CARSFDSNYGYTF. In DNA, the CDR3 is TGCGCAAGAAGCTTCGACAGTAACTATGGCTACACCTTC. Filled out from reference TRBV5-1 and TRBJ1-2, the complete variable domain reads KAGVTQTPRYLIKTRGQQVTLSCSPISGHRSVSWYQQTPGQGLQFLFEYFSETQRNKGNFPGRFSGRQFSNSRSEMNVSTLELGDSALYLCARSFDSNYGYTFGSGTRLTVV.

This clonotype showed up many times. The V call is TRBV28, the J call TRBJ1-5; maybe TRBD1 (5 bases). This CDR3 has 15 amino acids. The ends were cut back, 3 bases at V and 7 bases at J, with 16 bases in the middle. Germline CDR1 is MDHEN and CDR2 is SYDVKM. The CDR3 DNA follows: TGTGCCAGCAGTTTTGCCGGTGGGGGTGGGCAGCCCCAGCATTTT. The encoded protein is CASSFAGGGGQPQHF.

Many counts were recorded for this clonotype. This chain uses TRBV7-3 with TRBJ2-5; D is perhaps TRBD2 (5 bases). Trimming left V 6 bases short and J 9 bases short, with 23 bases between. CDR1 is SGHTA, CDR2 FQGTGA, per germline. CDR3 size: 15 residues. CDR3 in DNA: TGTGCCAGCAGTTATATTCGGACGGGGTCGGCGGCCCAGTACTTC. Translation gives CASSYIRTGSAAQYF.

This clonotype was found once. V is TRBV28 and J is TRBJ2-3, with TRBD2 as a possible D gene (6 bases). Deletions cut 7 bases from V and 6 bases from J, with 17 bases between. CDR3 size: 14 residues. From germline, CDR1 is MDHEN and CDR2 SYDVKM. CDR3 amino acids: CASTIGGFTDTQYF. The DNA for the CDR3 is TGTGCCAGCACCATAGGAGGGTTCACGGATACGCAGTATTTT.

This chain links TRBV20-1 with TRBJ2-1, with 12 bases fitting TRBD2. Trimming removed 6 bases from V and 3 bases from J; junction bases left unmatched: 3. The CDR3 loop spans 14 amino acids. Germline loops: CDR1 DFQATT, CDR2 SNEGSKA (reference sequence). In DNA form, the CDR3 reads TGCAGTGCGGAACTAGCGGGGGGCTACAATGAGCAGTTCTTC. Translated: CSAELAGGYNEQFF.

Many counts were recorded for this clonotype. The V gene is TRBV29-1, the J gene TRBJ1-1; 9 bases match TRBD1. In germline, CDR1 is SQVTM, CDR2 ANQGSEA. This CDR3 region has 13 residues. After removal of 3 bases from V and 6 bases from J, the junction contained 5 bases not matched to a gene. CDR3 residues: CSVDRQGGAEAFF. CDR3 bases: TGCAGCGTTGACAGACAGGGGGGGGCTGAAGCTTTCTTT.

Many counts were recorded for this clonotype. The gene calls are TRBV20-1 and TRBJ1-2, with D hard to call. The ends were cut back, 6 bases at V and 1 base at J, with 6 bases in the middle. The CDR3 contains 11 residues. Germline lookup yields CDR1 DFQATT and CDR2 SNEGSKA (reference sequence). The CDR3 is CSALGNYGYTF. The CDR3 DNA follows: TGCAGTGCCCTTGGTAACTATGGCTACACCTTC.

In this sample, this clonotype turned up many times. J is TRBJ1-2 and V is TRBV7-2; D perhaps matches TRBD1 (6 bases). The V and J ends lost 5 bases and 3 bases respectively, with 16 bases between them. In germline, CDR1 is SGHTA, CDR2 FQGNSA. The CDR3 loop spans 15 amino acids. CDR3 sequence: CASSPTLRTDYGYTF. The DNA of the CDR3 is TGTGCCAGCAGCCCGACCCTTCGGACAGACTATGGCTACACCTTC.

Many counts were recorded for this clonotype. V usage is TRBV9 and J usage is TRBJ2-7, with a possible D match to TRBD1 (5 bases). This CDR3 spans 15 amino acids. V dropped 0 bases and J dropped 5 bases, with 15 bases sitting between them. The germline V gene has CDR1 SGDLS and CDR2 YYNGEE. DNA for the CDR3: TGTGCCAGCAGCGTAGACGGGCAGGGAATTAACGAGCAGTACTTC. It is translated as CASSVDGQGINEQYF.

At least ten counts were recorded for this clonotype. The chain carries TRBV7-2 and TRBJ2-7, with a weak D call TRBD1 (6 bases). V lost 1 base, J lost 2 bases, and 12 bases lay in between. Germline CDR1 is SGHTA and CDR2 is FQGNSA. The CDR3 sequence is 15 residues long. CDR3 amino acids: CASSLVQGQTYEQYF. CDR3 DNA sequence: TGTGCCAGCAGCTTAGTCCAGGGGCAGACCTACGAGCAGTACTTC. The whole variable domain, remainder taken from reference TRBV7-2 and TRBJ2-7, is GAGVSQSPSNKVTEKGKDVELRCDPISGHTALYWYRQSLGQGLEFLIYFQGNSAPDKSGLPSDRFSAERTGGSVSTLTIQRTQQEDSAVYLCASSLVQGQTYEQYFGPGTRLTVT.

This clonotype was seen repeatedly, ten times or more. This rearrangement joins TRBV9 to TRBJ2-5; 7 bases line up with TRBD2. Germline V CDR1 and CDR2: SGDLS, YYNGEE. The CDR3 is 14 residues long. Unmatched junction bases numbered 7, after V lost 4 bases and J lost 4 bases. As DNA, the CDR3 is TGTGCCAGCAGCAGGCGGGGGTCCGGAGAGACCCAGTACTTC. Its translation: CASSRRGSGETQYF. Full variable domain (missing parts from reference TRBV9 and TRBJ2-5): DSGVTQTPKHLITATGQRVTLRCSPRSGDLSVYWYQQSLDQGLQFLIQYYNGEERAKGNILERFSAQQFPDLHSELNLSSLELGDSALYFCASSRRGSGETQYFGPGTRLLVL.

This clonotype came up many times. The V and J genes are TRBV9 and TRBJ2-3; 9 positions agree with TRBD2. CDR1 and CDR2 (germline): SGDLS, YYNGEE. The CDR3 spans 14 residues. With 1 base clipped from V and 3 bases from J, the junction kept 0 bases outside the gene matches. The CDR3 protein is CASSVLAGTDTQYF. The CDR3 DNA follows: TGTGCCAGCAGCGTACTAGCGGGAACAGATACGCAGTATTTT.

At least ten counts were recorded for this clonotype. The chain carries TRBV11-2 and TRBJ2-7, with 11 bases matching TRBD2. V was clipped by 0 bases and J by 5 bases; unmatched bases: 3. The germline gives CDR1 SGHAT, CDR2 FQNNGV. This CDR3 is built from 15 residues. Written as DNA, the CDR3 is TGTGCCAGCAGCTTAGAAACTAGCGGGAGACACGAGCAGTACTTC. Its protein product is CASSLETSGRHEQYF.

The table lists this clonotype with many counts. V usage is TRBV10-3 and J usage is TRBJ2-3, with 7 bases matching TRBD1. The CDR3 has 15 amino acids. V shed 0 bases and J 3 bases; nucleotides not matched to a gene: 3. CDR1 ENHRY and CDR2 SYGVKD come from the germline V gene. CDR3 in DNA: TGTGCCATCAGTGAGTCAGAACAGGGGACAGATACGCAGTATTTT. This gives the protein CAISESEQGTDTQYF.